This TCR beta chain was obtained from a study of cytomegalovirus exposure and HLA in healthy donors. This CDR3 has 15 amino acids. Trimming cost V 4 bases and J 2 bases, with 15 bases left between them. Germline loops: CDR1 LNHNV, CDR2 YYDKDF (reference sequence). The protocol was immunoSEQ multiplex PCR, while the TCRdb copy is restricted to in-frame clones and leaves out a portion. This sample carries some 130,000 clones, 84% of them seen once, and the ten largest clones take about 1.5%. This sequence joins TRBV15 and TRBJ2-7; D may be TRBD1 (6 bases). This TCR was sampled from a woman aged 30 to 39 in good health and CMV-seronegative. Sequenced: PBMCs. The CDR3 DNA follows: TGTGCCACCAGCATCCGGACAGAGGGGACCTACGAGCAGTACTTC. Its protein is CATSIRTEGTYEQYF.